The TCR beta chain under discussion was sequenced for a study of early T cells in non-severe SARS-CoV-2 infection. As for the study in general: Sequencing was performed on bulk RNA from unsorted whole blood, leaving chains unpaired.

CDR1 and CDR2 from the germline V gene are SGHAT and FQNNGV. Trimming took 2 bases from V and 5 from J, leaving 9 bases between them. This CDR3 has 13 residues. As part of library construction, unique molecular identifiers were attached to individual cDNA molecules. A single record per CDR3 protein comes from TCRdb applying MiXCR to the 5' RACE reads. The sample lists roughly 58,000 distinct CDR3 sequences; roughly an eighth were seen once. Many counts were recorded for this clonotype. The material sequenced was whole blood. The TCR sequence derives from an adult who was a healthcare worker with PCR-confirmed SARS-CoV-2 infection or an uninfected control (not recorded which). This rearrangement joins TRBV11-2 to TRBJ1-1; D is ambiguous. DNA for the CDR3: TGTGCCAGCAGCTTATCCAGGTCAACTGAAGCTTTCTTT. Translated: CASSLSRSTEAFF.